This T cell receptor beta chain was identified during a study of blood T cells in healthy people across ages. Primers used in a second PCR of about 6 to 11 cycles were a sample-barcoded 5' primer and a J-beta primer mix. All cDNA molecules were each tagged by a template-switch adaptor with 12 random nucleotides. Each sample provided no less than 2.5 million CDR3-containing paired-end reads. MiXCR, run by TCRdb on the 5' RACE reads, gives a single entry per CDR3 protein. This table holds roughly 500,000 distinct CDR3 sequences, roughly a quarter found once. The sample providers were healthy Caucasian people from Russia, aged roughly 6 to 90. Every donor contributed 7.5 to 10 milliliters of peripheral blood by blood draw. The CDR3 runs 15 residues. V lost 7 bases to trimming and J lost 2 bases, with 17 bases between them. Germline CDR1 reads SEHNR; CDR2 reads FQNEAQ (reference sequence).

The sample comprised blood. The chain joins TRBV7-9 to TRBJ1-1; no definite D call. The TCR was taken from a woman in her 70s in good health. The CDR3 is CASIRSAGSNTEAFF. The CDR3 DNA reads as TGTGCCAGCATCAGATCGGCCGGGTCTAACACTGAAGCTTTCTTT.